Following are 19 T cell receptor beta chains from one sample sequenced in a study of regulatory T cells in long-lasting Graves disease. The TCR beta library used iRepertoire HTBI primers with Arm-PCR amplification of CDR3. TCRdb re-called the multiplex PCR reads through MiXCR, storing one row per CDR3 protein. The data hold 360,000 or so distinct CDR3 sequences, with over 9.5% observed a single time. Time point denoted: newly diagnosed GD, antithyroid drugs for less than 3 months. Following extraction of RNA from PBMCs, that RNA was used to make the TCR library. This sample was also put to use in a study of T cells in Graves' hyperthyroidism and ophthalmopathy.

The source material was peripheral blood mononuclear cells (PBMCs), sampled at new diagnosis, from a patient treated with antithyroid drugs. These TCRs come from a woman aged 18-35 years with Graves disease.

This clonotype was found many times. The chain recombines TRBV7-9 with TRBJ1-1; 11 positions agree with TRBD1. The CDR3 is 12 amino acids. The junction had 5 bases not matched to a gene; V was cut back by 7 bases and J by 10 bases. CDR1 SEHNR and CDR2 FQNEAQ come from the germline V gene (reference sequence). The CDR3 DNA follows: TGTGCCAGCATGGACAGGGGGCGCACAGCTTTCTTT. This translates into CASMDRGRTAFF.

The chain employs TRBV10-3 and TRBJ2-1; 7 positions agree with TRBD2. V lost 2 bases, J lost 7 bases, and 8 bases stayed unmatched. Germline V gives CDR1 ENHRY, CDR2 SYGVKD. The CDR3 has 15 residues. The CDR3 sequence: CAISEPPWGGNEQFF. In DNA, the CDR3 is TGTGCCATCAGTGAGCCCCCCTGGGGAGGGAATGAGCAGTTCTTC.

This clonotype was seen at least ten times. The rearrangement joins TRBV12-3 or TRBV12-4 to TRBJ1-2, with D perhaps matching TRBD1 (5 bases). The CDR3 is 15 amino acids. The ends were cut back, 4 bases at V and 4 bases at J, with 16 bases in the middle. The CDR3 here is CASSSLPWDFYGYTF. The CDR3 DNA is TGTGCCAGCAGTTCCCTACCCTGGGACTTCTATGGCTACACCTTC.

V usage is TRBV5-4 and J usage is TRBJ2-3; 7 positions agree with TRBD2. The V and J ends lost 3 bases and 4 bases, in that order; junction bases with no gene match: 14. CDR3 size: 17 residues. Germline CDR1 and CDR2: SGHNT and YYREEE (reference sequence). CDR3 residues: CASSSKTGGRGADTQYF. Here the CDR3 DNA reads TGTGCCAGCAGCTCTAAAACGGGCGGGAGAGGGGCAGATACGCAGTATTTT.

This clonotype was observed many times. This sequence joins TRBV27 and TRBJ2-1, with 7 bases identical to TRBD2. V lost 5 bases, J lost 6 bases, and 13 bases stayed unmatched. This CDR3 is built from 16 residues. Germline values: CDR1 MNHEY, CDR2 SMNVEV (reference sequence). The DNA for the CDR3 is TGTGCCAGCAGTCTCCTCGGAGGGACGGGAGGCAATGAGCAGTTCTTC. Translated: CASSLLGGTGGNEQFF.

In this sample, this clonotype turned up a few times. One base away lies a much larger clone, so this may be a sequencing read error. This chain connects TRBV6-2 or TRBV6-3 to TRBJ2-7; TRBD2 matches at 8 bases. V shed 2 bases, J shed 2 bases, and the junction held 8 bases outside the gene matches. The CDR3 consists of 16 residues. Germline lookup yields CDR1 MNHEY and CDR2 SVGEGT. The CDR3 DNA reads as TGTGCCAGCAGTTACCCCCGGGGGGGCAACACCTACGAGCAGTACTTC. This codes for CASSYPRGGNTYEQYF.

The chain has TRBV28 and TRBJ2-1, with D maybe TRBD1 (5 bases). The CDR3 loop spans 13 amino acids. V lost 8 bases and J 7 bases, leaving 15 bases between the germline ends. Germline V lookup: CDR1 MDHEN, CDR2 SYDVKM. CDR3 amino acids: CASGAVLVNEQFF. Here the CDR3 DNA reads TGTGCCAGCGGGGCAGTTTTGGTAAATGAGCAGTTCTTC.

Ten or more counts support this clonotype. This chain joins TRBV7-2 and TRBJ1-5; no definite D call. The V gene lost 1 base and the J gene lost 11 bases, with 18 bases spanning the gap. Germline V CDR1 and CDR2: SGHTA, FQGNSA. The CDR3 is 15 amino acids. The CDR3: CASSLELGSRRAQHF. CDR3 sequence (DNA): TGTGCCAGCAGCTTAGAATTAGGGTCGCGGAGGGCCCAGCATTTT.

The sample holds many counts of this clonotype. J is TRBJ2-7 and V is TRBV28; TRBD1 matches at 10 bases. The CDR3 consists of 17 residues. Germline V CDR1 and CDR2: MDHEN, SYDVKM. V lost 5 bases, J lost 2 bases, and 12 bases stayed unmatched. This CDR3 reads CASSTSPGTGDTYEQYV. CDR3 sequence (DNA): TGTGCCAGCAGTACCAGCCCCGGGACAGGGGATACCTACGAGCAGTACGTC.

This clonotype has a handful of counts. The chain joins TRBV27 to TRBJ1-2, with unresolved D. The length of the CDR3 is 15 residues. V gave up 0 bases and J gave up 5 bases, with 13 bases separating them. CDR1 is MNHEY, CDR2 SMNVEV, per germline (reference sequence). The CDR3 sequence: CASSLSFFGGYGYTF. The CDR3 DNA reads as TGTGCCAGCAGTTTATCTTTTTTTGGTGGATATGGCTACACCTTC.

In the case of this clonotype: One end of the junction is discordant with germline, which a read error may explain. The chain combines TRBV5-1 with TRBJ1-2; D gene ambiguous. Germline loops: CDR1 SGHRS, CDR2 YFSETQ. The CDR3 runs to 15 residues. The CDR3 sequence: CASSRQDIGLYGYTF. The CDR3 DNA reads as TGCGCGAGCAGCCGGCAGGATATTGGATTATATGGCTACACCTTC.

In this sample, this clonotype turned up many times. V gene TRBV20-1 combines with J gene TRBJ1-2; D remains unclear. The CDR3 has 13 amino acids. Trimming stripped 1 base from V and 8 bases from J, with 14 bases between. Per the germline V gene, CDR1 is DFQATT and CDR2 is SNEGSKA (reference sequence). The CDR3 region is CSARVGRQWGYTF. The CDR3 region has the DNA TGCAGTGCTAGAGTCGGCAGGCAATGGGGCTACACCTTC.

In the case of this clonotype: A much more abundant neighbour one base away suggests this may be a read error. The J gene is TRBJ2-7, the V gene TRBV14; unclear D gene. CDR1 and CDR2 (germline): SGHDN, FVKESK. The V gene lost 1 base and the J gene lost 8 bases, with 15 bases spanning the gap. The CDR3 extends over 14 amino acids. The CDR3 DNA reads as TGTGCCAGCAGCCAAGTGGGGAATAGGTACAAGCAGTACTTC. Translation: CASSQVGNRYKQYF.

This clonotype occurred many times. V is TRBV2 and J is TRBJ2-7; 13 bases are a match to TRBD2. The CDR3 has 15 amino acids. CDR1 and CDR2 (germline): SNHLY, FYNNEI. V lost 6 bases, J lost 6 bases, and 8 bases stayed unmatched. The CDR3 spells CASRAGLAGESEQYF. Written as DNA, the CDR3 is TGTGCCAGCAGGGCAGGACTAGCGGGAGAGAGCGAGCAGTACTTC.

The chain employs TRBV6-1 and TRBJ2-7; TRBD2 agrees at 10 bases. Trimming at V came to 6 bases and at J to 2 bases, leaving 10 bases not matched to a gene. CDR1 is MNHNS, CDR2 SASEGT, per germline. CDR3 length: 16 amino acids. In DNA form, the CDR3 reads TGTGCCAGCAGCCAATCGGGACTAGCGCGCCCCTACGAGCAGTACTTC. It yields the protein CASSQSGLARPYEQYF.

The sample holds a few counts of this clonotype. V usage is TRBV19 and J usage is TRBJ1-6; no clear D gene. This CDR3 spans 16 amino acids. Germline CDR1 LNHDA, CDR2 SQIVND (reference sequence). The V gene lost 3 bases and the J gene lost 6 bases, with 15 bases spanning the gap. CDR3 residues: CASSIGVASRNSPLHF. CDR3 nucleotides: TGTGCCAGTAGTATTGGGGTAGCTTCCCGTAATTCACCCCTCCACTTT.

This clonotype was seen ten or more times. This chain uses TRBV6-1 with TRBJ1-5; D not certain. Looked up from germline, CDR1 is MNHNS and CDR2 is SASEGT. This CDR3 is 13 amino acids long. Trimming took off 6 bases at V and 0 bases at J, with 6 bases between the two ends. Written as DNA, the CDR3 is TGTGCCAGCAGCGGGAATAGCAATCAGCCCCAGCATTTT. Its protein is CASSGNSNQPQHF.

This clonotype was seen at least ten times. This rearrangement joins TRBV6-1 to TRBJ1-6; D may be TRBD1 (6 bases). The CDR3 is made up of 14 amino acids. In germline, CDR1 is MNHNS, CDR2 SASEGT. Trimming cost V 5 bases and J 9 bases, with 14 bases left between them. The CDR3 DNA follows: TGTGCCAGCAGTCAAAGCAGGGGTGGTTCACCCCTCCACTTT. Translated: CASSQSRGGSPLHF.

This rearrangement joins TRBV2 to TRBJ2-1; D may be TRBD2 (7 bases). The V gene lost 0 bases and the J gene lost 4 bases, with 10 bases spanning the gap. The CDR3 has 15 residues. Germline loops: CDR1 SNHLY, CDR2 FYNNEI. The CDR3 region is CASSEAGGPYNEQFF. CDR3 in DNA: TGTGCCAGCAGTGAAGCGGGGGGGCCATACAATGAGCAGTTCTTC.